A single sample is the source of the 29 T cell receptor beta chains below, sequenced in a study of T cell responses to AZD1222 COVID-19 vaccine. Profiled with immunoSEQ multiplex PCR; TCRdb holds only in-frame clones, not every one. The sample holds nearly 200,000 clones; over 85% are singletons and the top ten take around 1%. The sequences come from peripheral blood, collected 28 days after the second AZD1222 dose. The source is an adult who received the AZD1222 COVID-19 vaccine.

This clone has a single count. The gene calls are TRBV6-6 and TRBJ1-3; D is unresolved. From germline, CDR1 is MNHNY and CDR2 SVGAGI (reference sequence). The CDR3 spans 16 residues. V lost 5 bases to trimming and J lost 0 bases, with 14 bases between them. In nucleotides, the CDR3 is TGTGCCAGCAGTAGAGAACTTCCGAGCTCTGGAAACACCATATATTTT. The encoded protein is CASSRELPSSGNTIYF.

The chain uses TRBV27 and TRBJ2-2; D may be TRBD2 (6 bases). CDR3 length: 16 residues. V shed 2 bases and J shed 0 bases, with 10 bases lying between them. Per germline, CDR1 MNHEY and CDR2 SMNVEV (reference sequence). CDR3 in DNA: TGTGCCAGCAGTTTAAGGGGCGGGGCGAACACCGGGGAGCTGTTTTTT. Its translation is CASSLRGGANTGELFF.

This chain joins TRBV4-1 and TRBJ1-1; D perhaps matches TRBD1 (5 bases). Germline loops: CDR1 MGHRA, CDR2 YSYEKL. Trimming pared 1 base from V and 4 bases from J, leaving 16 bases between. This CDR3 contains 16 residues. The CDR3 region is CASSQGPGLGTTEAFF. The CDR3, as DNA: TGCGCCAGCAGCCAAGGGCCGGGGTTAGGGACCACTGAAGCTTTCTTT.

The CDR3 region has the DNA TGCGCCAGCAGCCAACATCAAGGACAGGAAAACATTCAGTACTTC. The encoded protein is CASSQHQGQENIQYF. The chain is built from TRBV4-1 and TRBJ2-4; 7 positions match TRBD1. Germline CDR1 is MGHRA and CDR2 is YSYEKL. This CDR3 has 15 residues. Trimming cost V 2 bases and J 5 bases; bases outside gene matches: 6.

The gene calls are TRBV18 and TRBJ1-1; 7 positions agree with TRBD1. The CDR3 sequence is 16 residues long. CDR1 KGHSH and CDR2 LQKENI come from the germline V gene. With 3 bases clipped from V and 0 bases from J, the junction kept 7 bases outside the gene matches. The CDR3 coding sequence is TGTGCCAGCTCACCTGGGACAGCCCGGGTGAACACTGAAGCTTTCTTT. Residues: CASSPGTARVNTEAFF.

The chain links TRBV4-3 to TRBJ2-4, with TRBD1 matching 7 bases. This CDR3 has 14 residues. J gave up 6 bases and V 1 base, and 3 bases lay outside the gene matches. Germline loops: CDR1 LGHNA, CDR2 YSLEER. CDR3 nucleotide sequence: TGCGCCAGCAGCCAAGGGACAGGCTTAAACATTCAGTACTTC. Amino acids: CASSQGTGLNIQYF.

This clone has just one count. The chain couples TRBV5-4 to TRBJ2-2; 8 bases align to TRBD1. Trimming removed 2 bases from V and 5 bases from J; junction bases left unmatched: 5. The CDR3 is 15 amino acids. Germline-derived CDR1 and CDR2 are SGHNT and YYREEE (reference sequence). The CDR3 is CASSLQGVRTGELFF. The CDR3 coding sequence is TGTGCCAGCAGCTTACAGGGGGTTAGGACCGGGGAGCTGTTTTTT.

CDR3: CASSQSRPGTGDYGYTF. The CDR3 DNA sequence: TGTGCCAGCAGCCAGAGTAGGCCCGGGACAGGGGACTATGGCTACACCTTC. V usage is TRBV3-1 (or the pseudogene TRBV3-2) and J usage is TRBJ1-2; 10 bases fit TRBD1. The junction had 10 bases not matched to a gene; V was cut back by 3 bases and J by 3 bases. The germline CDR1 and CDR2 sequences are LGHDT and YNNKEL (reference sequence). The CDR3 has 17 amino acids.

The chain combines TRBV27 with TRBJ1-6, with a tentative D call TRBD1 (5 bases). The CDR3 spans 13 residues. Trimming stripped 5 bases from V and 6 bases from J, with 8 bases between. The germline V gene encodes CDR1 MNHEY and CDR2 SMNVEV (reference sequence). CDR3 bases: TGTGCCAGCAGTGAGCAGGGTAATTCACCCCTCCACTTT. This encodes CASSEQGNSPLHF.

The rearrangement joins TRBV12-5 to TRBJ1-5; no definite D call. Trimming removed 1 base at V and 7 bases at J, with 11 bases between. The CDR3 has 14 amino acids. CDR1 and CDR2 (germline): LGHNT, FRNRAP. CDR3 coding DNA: TGTGCTAGTGGTTTGGACGGGTTTGTACAGCCCCAGCATTTT. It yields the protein CASGLDGFVQPQHF.

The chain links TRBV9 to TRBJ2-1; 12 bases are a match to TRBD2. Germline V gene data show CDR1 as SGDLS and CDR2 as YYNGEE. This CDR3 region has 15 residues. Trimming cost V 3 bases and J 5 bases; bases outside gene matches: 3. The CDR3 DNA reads TGTGCCAGCAGCGCTAGCGGGGGGGCGAACAATGAGCAGTTCTTC. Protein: CASSASGGANNEQFF.

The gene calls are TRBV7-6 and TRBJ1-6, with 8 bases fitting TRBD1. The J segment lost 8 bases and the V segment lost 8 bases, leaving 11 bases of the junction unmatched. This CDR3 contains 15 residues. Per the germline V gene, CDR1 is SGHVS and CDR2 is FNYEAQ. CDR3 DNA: TGTGCCAGCTCTGGACAGGGCCTTAGGTATTCACCCCTCCACTTT. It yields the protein CASSGQGLRYSPLHF.

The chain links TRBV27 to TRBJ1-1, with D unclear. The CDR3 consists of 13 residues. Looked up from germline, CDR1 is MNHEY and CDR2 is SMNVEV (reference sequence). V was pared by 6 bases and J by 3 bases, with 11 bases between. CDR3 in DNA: TGTGCCAGCAGCGGGGTGGGGTACACTGAAGCTTTCTTT. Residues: CASSGVGYTEAFF.

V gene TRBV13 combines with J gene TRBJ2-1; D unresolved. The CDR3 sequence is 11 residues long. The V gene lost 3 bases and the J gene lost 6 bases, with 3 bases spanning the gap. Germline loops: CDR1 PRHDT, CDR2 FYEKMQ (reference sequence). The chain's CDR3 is CASSFANEQFF. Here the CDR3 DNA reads TGTGCCAGCAGCTTTGCCAATGAGCAGTTCTTC.

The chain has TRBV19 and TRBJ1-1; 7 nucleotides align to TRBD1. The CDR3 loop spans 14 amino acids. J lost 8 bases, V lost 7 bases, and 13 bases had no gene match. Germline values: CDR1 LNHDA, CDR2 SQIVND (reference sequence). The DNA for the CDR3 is TGTGCCAGTATCGCAGGCGGGGGACAGCTAGAAGCTTTCTTT. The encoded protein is CASIAGGGQLEAFF.

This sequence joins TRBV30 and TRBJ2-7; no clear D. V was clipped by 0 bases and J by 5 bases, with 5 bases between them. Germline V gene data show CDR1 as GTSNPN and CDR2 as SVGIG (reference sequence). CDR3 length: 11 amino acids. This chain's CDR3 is CAWSVGNEQYF. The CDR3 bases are TGTGCCTGGAGTGTTGGGAACGAGCAGTACTTC.

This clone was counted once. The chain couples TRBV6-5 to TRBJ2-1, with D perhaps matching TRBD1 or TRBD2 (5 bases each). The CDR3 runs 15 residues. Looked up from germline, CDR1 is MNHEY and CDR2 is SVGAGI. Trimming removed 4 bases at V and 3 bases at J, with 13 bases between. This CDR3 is CASSSTGTRYNEQFF. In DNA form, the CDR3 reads TGTGCCAGCAGTTCAACCGGGACGCGCTACAATGAGCAGTTCTTC.

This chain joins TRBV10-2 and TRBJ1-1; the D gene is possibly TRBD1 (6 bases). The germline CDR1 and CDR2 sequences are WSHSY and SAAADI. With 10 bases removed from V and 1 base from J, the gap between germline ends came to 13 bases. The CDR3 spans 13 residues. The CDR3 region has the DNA TGCGCCATCAAGGGGGAGGGGAACACTGAAGCTTTCTTT. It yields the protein CAIKGEGNTEAFF.

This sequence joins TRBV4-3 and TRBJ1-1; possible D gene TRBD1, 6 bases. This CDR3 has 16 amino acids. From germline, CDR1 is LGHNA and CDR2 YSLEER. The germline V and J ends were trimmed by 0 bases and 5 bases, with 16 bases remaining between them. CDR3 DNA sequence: TGCGCCAGCAGCCAAGATTTAGGGGGGAAGGAAACTGAAGCTTTCTTT. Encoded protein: CASSQDLGGKETEAFF.

This chain's CDR3 is CASRGQPLVNEQFF. CDR3 coding DNA: TGTGCCAGCAGGGGACAGCCCTTAGTCAATGAGCAGTTCTTC. The V and J genes are TRBV25-1 and TRBJ2-1, with 7 bases that match TRBD1. CDR1 and CDR2 from the germline V gene are MGHDK and SYGVNS. The CDR3 sequence is 14 residues long. V lost 6 bases and J lost 6; bases outside the gene matches: 8.

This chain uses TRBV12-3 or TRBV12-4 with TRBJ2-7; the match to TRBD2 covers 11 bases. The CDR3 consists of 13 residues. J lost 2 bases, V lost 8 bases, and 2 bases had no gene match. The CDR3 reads CASGTSGPYEQYF. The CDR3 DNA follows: TGTGCCAGCGGGACTAGCGGCCCCTACGAGCAGTACTTC.

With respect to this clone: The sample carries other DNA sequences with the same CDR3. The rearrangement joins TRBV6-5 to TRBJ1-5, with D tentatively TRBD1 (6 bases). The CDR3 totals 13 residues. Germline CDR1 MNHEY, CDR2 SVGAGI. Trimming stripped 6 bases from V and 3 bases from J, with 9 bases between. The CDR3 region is CASRGGLNQPQHF. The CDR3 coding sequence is TGTGCCAGCAGGGGGGGGCTCAATCAGCCCCAGCATTTT.

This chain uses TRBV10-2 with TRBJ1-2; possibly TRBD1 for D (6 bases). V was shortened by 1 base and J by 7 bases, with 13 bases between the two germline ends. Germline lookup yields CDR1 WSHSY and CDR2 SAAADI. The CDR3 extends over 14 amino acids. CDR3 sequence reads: CASSELLRGTGYTF. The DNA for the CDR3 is TGCGCCAGCAGTGAGTTGCTCAGGGGCACTGGCTACACCTTC.

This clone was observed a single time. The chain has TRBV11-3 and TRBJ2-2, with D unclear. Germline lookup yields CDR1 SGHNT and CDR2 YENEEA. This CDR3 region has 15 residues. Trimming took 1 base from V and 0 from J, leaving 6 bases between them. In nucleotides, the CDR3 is TGTGCCAGCAGCTTAGCCAGAACGAACACCGGGGAGCTGTTTTTT. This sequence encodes CASSLARTNTGELFF. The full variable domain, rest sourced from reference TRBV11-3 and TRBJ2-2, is EAGVVQSPRYKIIEKKQPVAFWCNPISGHNTLYWYLQNLGQGPELLIRYENEEAVDDSQLPKDRFSAERLKGVDSTLKIQPAELGDSAVYLCASSLARTNTGELFFGEGSRLTVL.

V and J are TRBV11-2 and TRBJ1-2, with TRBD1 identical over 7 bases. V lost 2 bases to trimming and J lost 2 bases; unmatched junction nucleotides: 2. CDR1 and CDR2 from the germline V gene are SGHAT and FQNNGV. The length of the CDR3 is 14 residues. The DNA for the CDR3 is TGTGCCAGCAGCTTATGGACAGGAAACTATGGCTACACCTTC. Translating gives CASSLWTGNYGYTF.

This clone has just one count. CDR3 bases: TGTGCCAGCAGCCAGGGAGGCAACCAAGAGACCCAGTACTTC. It codes for CASSQGGNQETQYF. The chain recombines TRBV3-1 (or the pseudogene TRBV3-2) with TRBJ2-5, with a weak D call TRBD2 (6 bases). The length of the CDR3 is 14 residues. The V gene lost 3 bases and the J gene lost 0 bases, with 8 bases spanning the gap. Germline lookup yields CDR1 LGHDT and CDR2 YNNKEL (reference sequence).

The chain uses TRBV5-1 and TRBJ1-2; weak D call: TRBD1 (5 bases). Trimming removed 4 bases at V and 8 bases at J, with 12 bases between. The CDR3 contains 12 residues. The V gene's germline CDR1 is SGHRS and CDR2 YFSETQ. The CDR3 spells CASSPSGTGYTF. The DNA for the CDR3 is TGCGCCAGCAGCCCCTCGGGGACCGGCTACACCTTC.

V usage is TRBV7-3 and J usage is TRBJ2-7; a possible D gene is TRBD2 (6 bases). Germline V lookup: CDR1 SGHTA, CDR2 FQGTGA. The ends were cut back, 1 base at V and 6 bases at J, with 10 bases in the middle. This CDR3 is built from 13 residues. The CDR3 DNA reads TGTGCCAGCAGCTTAAGGGACGGGGGCGAGCAGTACTTC. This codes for CASSLRDGGEQYF. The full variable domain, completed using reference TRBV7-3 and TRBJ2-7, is GAGVSQTPSNKVTEKGKYVELRCDPISGHTALYWYRQSLGQGPEFLIYFQGTGAADDSGLPNDRFFAVRPEGSVSTLKIQRTERGDSAVYLCASSLRDGGEQYFGPGTRLTVT.

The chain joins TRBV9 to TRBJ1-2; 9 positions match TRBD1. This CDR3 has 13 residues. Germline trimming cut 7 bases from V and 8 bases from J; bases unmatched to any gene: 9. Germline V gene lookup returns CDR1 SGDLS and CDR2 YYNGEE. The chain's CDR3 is CASGAGTGYGYTF. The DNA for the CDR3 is TGTGCCAGCGGAGCCGGGACAGGGTACGGCTACACCTTC.